The present T cell receptor (beta chain) was sequenced within a study of beta chain features in type 1 diabetes. Study-level findings and limits: Any HLA-type effect on TCRB rearrangement remained unresolved here. Moderate yet significant TCRB CDR3 shortening was seen in Type 1 diabetes patients in all four CD4+ subsets. Patients showed naive, central memory and Treg TCRB repertoires that appeared more similar than those of healthy donors.

cDNA synthesis used the whole RNA isolate, giving expressed TCRB sequences. Sequencing was performed with immunoSEQ multiplex PCR; in TCRdb, only in-frame clones are kept and a portion is missing. The sample has roughly 230,000 clones, roughly 10% seen once; the top ten hold about 0.018%. Blood was drawn once from each donor into heparinised tubes. The draws averaged about 110 mL. Sorting that relied on CD45RO/CCR7/CD25/CD127/CD95/CD27 yielded CD4+ naive, central memory, regulatory and stem cell-like memory cells. A word on this clone: Its antigen is not identified.

The TCR comes from a man aged 25-40 years with type 1 diabetes. Sequenced sample: naive CD4+ T cells from blood.

CDR3 protein: CASSLAAVTYEQYF. CDR3 in DNA: TGTGCCAGCAGCTTGGCCGCGGTAACCTACGAGCAGTACTTC. This chain connects TRBV5-6 to TRBJ2-7; no definite D call. Trimming took 0 bases from V and 2 from J, leaving 9 bases between them. The CDR3 spans 14 residues. CDR1 and CDR2 (germline): SGHDT, YYEEEE.